This TCR beta chain is drawn from a study of human T cells and chemical hapten exposure. Whole-study context: Sensitization employed 2% DPC on approximately 2 cm by approximately 2 cm of upper inner arm skin. Broader study findings: No shift was seen in TCRs above 1 in 1000 frequency with DPC sensitization.

This sample's time point: patch test 3, about 24 weeks after DPC sensitization. The treatment was: therapeutic diphenylcyclopropenone sensitization with weekly scalp DPC. This clonotype was counted between two and nine times. Its antigen remains unidentified. V lost 8 bases to trimming and J lost 4 bases, with 8 bases between them. Germline lookup yields CDR1 MNHEY and CDR2 SVGEGT. The CDR3 contains 11 residues. TCRdb re-derived calls from the RACE reads in MiXCR, one entry per CDR3 protein. The sample records 100,000 or so distinct CDR3 sequences, less than 40% being singletons. This sequence joins TRBV6-2 or TRBV6-3 and TRBJ2-5, with D hard to call. This specimen consisted of whole blood, obtained in connection with sensitization to the hapten diphenylcyclopropenone (DPC). The receptor was derived from a man aged 35 to 55 with alopecia areata. Some clones in this sample may be carry-over from other donors' samples. The CDR3 sequence is CASSRAETQYF. CDR3 DNA: TGTGCCAGCTCCCGGGCAGAGACCCAGTACTTC.